Sequencing of this TCR beta chain was carried out in a study of CD8 T cells in Susac syndrome. An amount of RNA that ranged from roughly 0.5 to 1 ug was reverse transcribed with random hexamers. TCRdb ran MiXCR on the immunoSEQ multiplex PCR reads and lists one entry per CDR3 protein. The sample has around 170,000 distinct CDR3 sequences; approximately 95% are singletons. The table lists this clonotype with a few counts. Antigen unknown. Findings and caveats of the study: The study's TCR sequencing and HLA analysis drew on a certain number of individuals. That number was acknowledged as relatively small.

The V gene lost 2 bases and the J gene lost 0 bases, with 9 bases spanning the gap. The CDR3 totals 15 residues. CDR1 and CDR2 from the germline V gene are SGDLS and YYNGEE. This receptor was identified in a human donor with multiple sclerosis. The chain joins TRBV9 to TRBJ2-1; D is undetermined. What was sequenced was CD8+ T cells from PBMCs. DNA of the CDR3: TGTGCCAGCAGCGTTGAGGATAGCTCCTACAATGAGCAGTTCTTC. This gives the protein CASSVEDSSYNEQFF.